The text below deals with one T cell receptor beta chain. Its antigen remains unidentified. Specified treatment: roughly 10-day PBMC culture with coronavirus spike peptide pools or control peptides (ViraFEST assay). ViraFEST used peptide pools to expand antigen-specific T cells before TCR sequencing. This specimen belongs to a study of vaccination and CD4 T cells after COVID-19. Sequenced with the Oncomine TCR Beta short-read assay was DNA taken from cultured CD4+ T cells. TCRdb ran MiXCR on the PCR reads and lists one entry per CDR3 protein. The sample comprises approximately 15,000 distinct CDR3 sequences, roughly 51% of which are singletons, and around 13% rests with the top ten. This CDR3 region has 18 residues. The V gene's germline CDR1 is MGHRA and CDR2 YSYEKL. V lost 3 bases, J lost 0 bases, and 11 bases stayed unmatched.

The rearrangement joins TRBV4-1 to TRBJ1-2; 9 nucleotides agree with TRBD1. This receptor was obtained from a human donor who had recovered from COVID-19. Sequences were obtained from CD4+ T cells from blood, cultured in vitro. DNA of the CDR3: TGCGCCAGCAGCCACCCGGTCGGACAGGGGAAGTCTAACTATGGCTACACCTTC. Its protein is CASSHPVGQGKSNYGYTF.